Described below is a single TCR beta chain sequence and its context. Its antigen remains undetermined. Per-base quality was not reported, and no clone a single base away is much larger than it. Trimming leaves V shorter by 11 bases and J shorter by 5 bases, with the junction holding 5 bases beyond the gene matches. Looking up the germline V gene yields CDR1 ENHRY and CDR2 SYGVKD. Its CDR3 holds 11 amino acids, cysteine through phenylalanine. Only the CDR3 DNA is retained, 33 bases long and in frame from the first base. This sample was taken from a study of blood T cell repertoires in COVID-19 (dated by TCRdb to the early 2020s). General notes on the study: Samples from collaborators originated in the United States, Italy and Spain and spanned both the acute and convalescent phases of COVID-19. The prospective study material was composed of cDNA or gDNA derived from T cells, B-cell-depleted T cells, or PBMCs. The dataset comprised deeply sampled blood TCRbeta repertoires from subjects exposed to, actively infected with, or recovered from COVID-19. The repertoires were released in a freely available public database intended as a resource for research on the immune response to SARS-CoV-2. The samples were drawn from two sources: the first 160 participants of the ongoing ImmuneRACE study, and approximately 1,300 subjects contributed by 6 global collaborators. Sample metadata almost always included a de-identified subject ID, COVID-19 status, age in years and sex. Where available, HLA class I and class II types were taken from metadata supplied by the sample provider and were not determined by assay-based typing. Findings and caveats that apply to the study as a whole: Clinical and demographic metadata were provided uncurated, with the amount varying by source and participant.

Participants in the prospective study were aged roughly 18 to 100 years, lived in 20 to 30 United States geographic areas, and enrolled through a virtual design. To assign participants to cohorts, the prospective study relied on clinical history that participants themselves reported in a screening survey and a study questionnaire. Recovered participants in ImmuneRACE Cohort 3 were defined as having two consecutive negative NP/OP PCR tests, clearance from a healthcare professional, or resolution of symptoms. In the prospective study, mobile phlebotomists collected whole blood, serum and a nasopharyngeal or oropharyngeal swab from each participant. Prospective study participants could optionally give additional blood draws and questionnaires over an approximately two-month period. Blood samples from the prospective study were shipped frozen or at room temperature prior to DNA extraction. The immunoSEQ Assay, a bias-controlled multiplex PCR, was used to amplify TCRbeta CDR3 regions from genomic DNA. Concerning the study's data processing: The number of nucleated cells in each sample was estimated by amplification of reference gene primers within the assay. To quantify the absolute abundance of each unique TCRbeta CDR3 rearrangement, sequence reads were collapsed and filtered. For each sample, productive Simpson clonality was calculated as the square root of Simpson's diversity index across productive rearrangements. TCRdb provides this immuneACCESS table in a form limited to in-frame rearrangements. Some clones are lacking; in checked studies, under half of them reflect an unresolved V gene, and why the rest are absent is not known. V and J calls and clone size are those listed in that table; D and trimming were worked out from the DNA. The sample profile shows 150,000 to 200,000 clones; 82% of them were found once. The ten largest clones represent 15% to 20% of the sample.

This chain is built from TRBV10-3 and TRBJ2-7, with 8 bases aligning to TRBD1. The sequencing sample was made of PBMCs or T cells enriched from blood (not recorded which). This sequence was found in a man in his 60s who had recovered from COVID-19. The nucleotide sequence reads as follows: TGTGCCTCATCAGGGGGCGACGAGCAGTACTTC. It translates to CASSGGDEQYF.